This T cell receptor beta chain appears in the sequencing data of a study of CD8+ T cells in alopecia areata. General study findings and limits: Scalp repertoires also include resident alphabeta T cells from normal skin.

Extracted from the samples, RNA was reverse transcribed into cDNA to serve as the sequencing template. Measured with immunoSEQ multiplex PCR; TCRdb has only the in-frame clones, and not every one. This sample has about 69,000 clones, with roughly 60% found just once. Alopecia areata patients had lesional scalp punch biopsies and peripheral blood taken from them. Points on this clone: Its antigen remains unidentified.

Sequencing was performed on CD8+ T cells sorted from blood, taken at week 0. The source is a human donor with alopecia areata.

CDR3 in amino acids: CASSDADSGRNEQFF. The CDR3 coding sequence is TGCGCCAGCAGTGACGCCGACAGTGGAAGGAATGAGCAGTTCTTC. The chain joins TRBV10-2 to TRBJ2-1, with D possibly matching TRBD1 (5 bases). The V and J ends lost 3 bases and 7 bases respectively, with 16 bases between them. Germline CDR1 WSHSY, CDR2 SAAADI. The CDR3 is 15 amino acids.